In this sample, the clone carrying this TCR beta chain turned up a few times. This sample is part of a study of blood T cells in healthy people across ages. V was shortened by 8 bases and J by 7 bases, with 8 bases between the two germline ends. The CDR3 consists of 10 residues. The germline CDR1 and CDR2 sequences are LGHDT and YNNKEL (reference sequence). With a J-beta primer mix and a sample-barcoded 5' primer, a second PCR ran roughly 7 to 11 cycles. MiXCR, run by TCRdb on the 5' RACE reads, gives a single entry per CDR3 protein. This sample has around 320,000 distinct CDR3 sequences, with 25% to 30% found just once. Researchers isolated at least 6.5 million PBMCs per sample.

V is TRBV3-1 and J is TRBJ1-1; weak D call: TRBD1 (5 bases). This sequence was found in a woman between 65 and 79 years old in good health. The sequenced material came from blood. CDR3 sequence reads: CASGGGEAFF. CDR3 in DNA: TGTGCCAGCGGGGGGGGTGAAGCTTTCTTT.